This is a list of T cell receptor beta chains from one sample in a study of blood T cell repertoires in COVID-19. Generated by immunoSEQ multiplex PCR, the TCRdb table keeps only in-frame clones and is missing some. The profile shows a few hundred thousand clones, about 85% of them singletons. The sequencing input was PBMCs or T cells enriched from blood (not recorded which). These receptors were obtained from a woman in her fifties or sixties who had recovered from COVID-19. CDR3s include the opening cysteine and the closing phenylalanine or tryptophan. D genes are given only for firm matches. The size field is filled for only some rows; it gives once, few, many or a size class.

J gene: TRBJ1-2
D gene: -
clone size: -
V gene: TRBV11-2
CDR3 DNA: TGTGCCAGCACCCTAGGTGCGGGGACTCGGAGGGGCTACACCTTC
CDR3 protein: CASTLGAGTRRGYTF

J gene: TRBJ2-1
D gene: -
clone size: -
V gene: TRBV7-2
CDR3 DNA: TGTGCCAGCAGCCGTTCAGCGGTGAGCTCCTACAATGAGCAGTTCTTC
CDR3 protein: CASSRSAVSSYNEQFF

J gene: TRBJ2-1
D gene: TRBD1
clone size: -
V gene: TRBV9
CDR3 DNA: TGTGCCAGCAGCGGACGGACGACCGGGACAGGCTCCTACAATGAGCAGTTCTTC
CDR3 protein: CASSGRTTGTGSYNEQFF

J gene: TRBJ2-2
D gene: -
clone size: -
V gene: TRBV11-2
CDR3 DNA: TGTGCCAGCAGCCCGGGTGTAGCCCCGGCCGGGGAGCTGTTTTTT
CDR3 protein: CASSPGVAPAGELFF

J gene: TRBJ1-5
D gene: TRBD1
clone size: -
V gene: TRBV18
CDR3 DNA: TGTGCCAGCTCACAACGACAGGGGAGTCAGCCCCAGCATTTT
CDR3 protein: CASSQRQGSQPQHF

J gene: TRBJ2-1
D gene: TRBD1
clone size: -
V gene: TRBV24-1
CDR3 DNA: TGTGCCACCCGGGACAGGGGTAACAATGAGCAGTTCTTC
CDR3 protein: CATRDRGNNEQFF

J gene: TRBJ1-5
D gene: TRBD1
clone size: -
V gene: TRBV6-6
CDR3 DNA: TGTGCCAGCAAACCGGGGACAGGCGGTCAGCCCCAGCATTTT
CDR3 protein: CASKPGTGGQPQHF

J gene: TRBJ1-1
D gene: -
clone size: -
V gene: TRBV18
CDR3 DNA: TGTGCCAGCTCAGCCATGTCCAGGAACACTGAAGCTTTCTTT
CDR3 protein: CASSAMSRNTEAFF

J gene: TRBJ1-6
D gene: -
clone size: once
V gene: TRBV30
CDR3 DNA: TGTGCCTGGAATGGAGGAGGAGATTCACCCCTCCACTTT
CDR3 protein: CAWNGGGDSPLHF

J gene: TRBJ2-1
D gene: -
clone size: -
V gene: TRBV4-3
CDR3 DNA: TGCGCCAGCAGCCAAGATTTGGCGGGACTCAAGGTGGATGAGCAGTTCTTC
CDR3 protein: CASSQDLAGLKVDEQFF

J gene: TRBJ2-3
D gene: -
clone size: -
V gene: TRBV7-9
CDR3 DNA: TGTGCCAGCACCCCCCGAGGGCGGGGGCGAAAAGATACGCAGTATTTT
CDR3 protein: CASTPRGRGRKDTQYF

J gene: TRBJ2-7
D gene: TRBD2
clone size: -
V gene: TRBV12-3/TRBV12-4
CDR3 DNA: TGTGCCAGCAGCGGGGGGACCTACGAGCAGTACTTC
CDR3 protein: CASSGGTYEQYF

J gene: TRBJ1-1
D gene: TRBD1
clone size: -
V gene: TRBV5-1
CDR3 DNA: TGCGCCAGCAGCTTGGGGCCAGGGGGGAACACTGAAGCTTTCTTT
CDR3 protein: CASSLGPGGNTEAFF

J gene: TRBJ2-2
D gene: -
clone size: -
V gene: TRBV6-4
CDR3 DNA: TGTGCCAGCAGTGCTGAAGGAGGATTGAACACCGGGGAGCTGTTTTTT
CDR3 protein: CASSAEGGLNTGELFF

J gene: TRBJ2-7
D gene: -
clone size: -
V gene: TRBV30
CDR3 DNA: TGTGCCTCATTGACAGGAACCGACAGCTCCTACGAGCAGTACTTC
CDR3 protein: CASLTGTDSSYEQYF

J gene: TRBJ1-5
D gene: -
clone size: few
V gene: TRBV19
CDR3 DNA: TGTGCCAGTAGTGTTCAGAGGAGTAATCAGCCCCAGCATTTT
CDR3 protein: CASSVQRSNQPQHF

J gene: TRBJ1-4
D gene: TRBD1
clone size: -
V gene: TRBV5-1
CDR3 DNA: TGCGCCAGCAGCAGGGACAGGGGACAACGACTGGGTGAAAAACTGTTTTTT
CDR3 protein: CASSRDRGQRLGEKLFF

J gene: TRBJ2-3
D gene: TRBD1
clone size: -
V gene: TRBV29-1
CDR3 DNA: TGCAGCGTTGGACAGGGGGCTATGACAGATACGCAGTATTTT
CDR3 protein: CSVGQGAMTDTQYF

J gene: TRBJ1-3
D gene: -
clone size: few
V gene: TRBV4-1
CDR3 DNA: TGCGCCAGCAGCCAAGATCTAAACAGGGCATCTGGAAACACCATATATTTT
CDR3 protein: CASSQDLNRASGNTIYF

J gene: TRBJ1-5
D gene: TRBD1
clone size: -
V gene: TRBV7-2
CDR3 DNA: TGTGCCAGCAGCTTATCCCAGGGGGCGGGTCAGCCCCAGCATTTT
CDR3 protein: CASSLSQGAGQPQHF

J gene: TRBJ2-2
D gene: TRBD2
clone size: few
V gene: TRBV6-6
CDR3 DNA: TGTGCCAGCAGTCGAACGACTAGCGGGACTAACACCGGGGAGCTGTTTTTT
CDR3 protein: CASSRTTSGTNTGELFF

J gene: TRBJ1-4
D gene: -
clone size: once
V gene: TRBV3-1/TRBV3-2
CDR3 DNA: TGTGCCAGCAGCCAGAGACCGGGAGCTGACGAACTGTTTTTT
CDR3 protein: CASSQRPGADELFF

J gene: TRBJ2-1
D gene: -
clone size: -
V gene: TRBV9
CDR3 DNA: TGTGCCAGCAGCTCCCTAGGGGGGGGCCTTAATGAGCAGTTCTTC
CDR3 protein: CASSSLGGGLNEQFF

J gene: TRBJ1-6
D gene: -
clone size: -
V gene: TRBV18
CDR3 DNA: TGTGCCACCAGAGCCCAGGCGACGAATTCACCCCTCCACTTT
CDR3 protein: CATRAQATNSPLHF

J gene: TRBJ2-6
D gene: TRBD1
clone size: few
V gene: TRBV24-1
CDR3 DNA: TGTGCCACCAGTGACCCACAGGGGTCTGGGGCCAACGTCCTGACTTTC
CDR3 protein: CATSDPQGSGANVLTF

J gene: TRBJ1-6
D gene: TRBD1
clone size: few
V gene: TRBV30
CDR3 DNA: TGTGCCTGGAGGCGACAGGGTAGGGTAAATTCACCCCTCCACTTT
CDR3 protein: CAWRRQGRVNSPLHF

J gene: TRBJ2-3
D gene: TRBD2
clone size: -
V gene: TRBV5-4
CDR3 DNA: TGTGCCAGCAGCCTAGGGGCGGGAGGGCCCTGGGGTACGCAGTATTTT
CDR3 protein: CASSLGAGGPWGTQYF

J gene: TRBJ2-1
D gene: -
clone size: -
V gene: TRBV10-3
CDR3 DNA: TGTGCCATCAGTGAGGGCGGGATCGAGCAGTTCTTC
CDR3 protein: CAISEGGIEQFF

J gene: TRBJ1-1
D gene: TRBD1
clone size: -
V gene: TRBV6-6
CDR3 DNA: TGTGCCAGCAGTCCGGACAGGGGAAGAACTGAAGCTTTCTTT
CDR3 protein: CASSPDRGRTEAFF

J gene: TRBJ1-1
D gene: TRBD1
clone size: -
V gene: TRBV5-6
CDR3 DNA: TGTGCCAGCAGCCGAACGAGGGGACAGGGGGCGGGGTTGACTGAAGCTTTCTTT
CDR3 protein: CASSRTRGQGAGLTEAFF

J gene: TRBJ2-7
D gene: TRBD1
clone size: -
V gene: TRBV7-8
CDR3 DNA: TGTGCCAGCAGCTTAGACCCCAACAGGGGGTACGAATCGGAGCAGTACTTC
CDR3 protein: CASSLDPNRGYESEQYF

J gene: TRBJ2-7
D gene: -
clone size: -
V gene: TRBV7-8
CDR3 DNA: TGTGCCAGCAGCTTCAGGCTAGCGACAAACTACGAGCAGTACTTC
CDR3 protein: CASSFRLATNYEQYF

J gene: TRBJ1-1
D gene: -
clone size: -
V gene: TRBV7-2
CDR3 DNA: TGTGCCAGCAGCTTGCTCATCAGTCTTTTGAACACTGAAGCTTTCTTT
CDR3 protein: CASSLLISLLNTEAFF

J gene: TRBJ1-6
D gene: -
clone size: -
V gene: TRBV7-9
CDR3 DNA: TGTGCCAGCAGATCAACAGGGTCAAATTCACCCCTCCACTTT
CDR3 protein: CASRSTGSNSPLHF

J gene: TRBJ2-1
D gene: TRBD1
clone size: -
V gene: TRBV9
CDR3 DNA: TGTGCCAGCAGCCGGACAGGGGATTCAGTTGAGCAGTTCTTC
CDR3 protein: CASSRTGDSVEQFF

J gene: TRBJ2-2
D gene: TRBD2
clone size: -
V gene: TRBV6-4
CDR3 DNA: TGTGCCAGCAGTCCAGCGGGAGGGCCCCCCGGGGAGCTGTTTTTT
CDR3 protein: CASSPAGGPPGELFF

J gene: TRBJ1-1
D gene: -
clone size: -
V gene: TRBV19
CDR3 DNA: TGTGCCAGTAGTATGGGTGGTACCACGGGGAACACTGAAGCTTTCTTT
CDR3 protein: CASSMGGTTGNTEAFF

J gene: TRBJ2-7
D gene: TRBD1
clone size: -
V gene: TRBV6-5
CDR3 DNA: TGTGCCAGCAGTTTACAGGGGGCCTACGAGCAGTACTTC
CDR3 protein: CASSLQGAYEQYF

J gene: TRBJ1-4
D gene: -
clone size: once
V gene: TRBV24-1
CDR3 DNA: TGTGCCACCAGTGACAGTGCAACTAATGAAAAACTGTTTTTT
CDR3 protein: CATSDSATNEKLFF

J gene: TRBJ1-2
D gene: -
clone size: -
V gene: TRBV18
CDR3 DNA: TGTGCCAGCTCACCACCCCGGGAGGGCTACACCTTC
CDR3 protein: CASSPPREGYTF

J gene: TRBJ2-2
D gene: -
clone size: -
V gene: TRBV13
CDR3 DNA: TGTGCCAGCAGCTCGATCTGGCGGGGCACCGGGGAGCTGTTTTTT
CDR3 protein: CASSSIWRGTGELFF

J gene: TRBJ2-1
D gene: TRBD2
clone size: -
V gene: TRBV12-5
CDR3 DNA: TGTGCTAGTGGTGGCTTAGGGGCGGGGGTGGCCAATGAGCAGTTCTTC
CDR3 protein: CASGGLGAGVANEQFF

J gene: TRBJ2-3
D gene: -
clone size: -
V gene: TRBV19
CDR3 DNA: TGTGCCAGTAGTCGCCGGGACACAGATACGCAGTATTTT
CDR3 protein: CASSRRDTDTQYF

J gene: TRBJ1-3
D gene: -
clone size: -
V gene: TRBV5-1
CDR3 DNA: TGCGCCAGCAGCTTGGATGGGGCGCCTGGAAACACCATATATTTT
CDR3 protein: CASSLDGAPGNTIYF

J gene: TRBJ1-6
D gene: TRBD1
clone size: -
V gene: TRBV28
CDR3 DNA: TGTGCCAGCAGTACCGGGACAGGGACTCCAATTGGGAATTCACCCCTCCACTTT
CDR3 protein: CASSTGTGTPIGNSPLHF

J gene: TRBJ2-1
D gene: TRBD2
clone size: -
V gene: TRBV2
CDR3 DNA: TGTGCCAGCAGTGAAATTGGAGCTAGCGGGACTATCTCCTACAATGAGCAGTTCTTC
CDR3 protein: CASSEIGASGTISYNEQFF

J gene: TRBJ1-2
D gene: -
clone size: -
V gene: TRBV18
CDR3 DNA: TGTGCCAGCTCACCGCCGGGCAGGGATGGCTACACCTTC
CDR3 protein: CASSPPGRDGYTF

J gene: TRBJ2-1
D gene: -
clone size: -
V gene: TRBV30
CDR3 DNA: TGTGCCTGGAGTGTGAGTAGTGAGCAGTTCTTC
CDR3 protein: CAWSVSSEQFF

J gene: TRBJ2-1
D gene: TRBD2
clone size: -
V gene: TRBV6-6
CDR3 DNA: TGTGCCAGCAGTTTGCTAGCGGGGGGGCCGTATGAGCAGTTCTTC
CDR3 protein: CASSLLAGGPYEQFF

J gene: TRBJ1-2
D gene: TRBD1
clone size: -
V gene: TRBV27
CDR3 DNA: TGTGCCAGCAGTTTATCCGTAACCGGGACAGCTGGCTACACCTTC
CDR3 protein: CASSLSVTGTAGYTF

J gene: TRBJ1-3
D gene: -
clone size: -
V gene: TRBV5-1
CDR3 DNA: TGCGCCAGCAGCTTGGGTCCGGGAAACACCATATATTTT
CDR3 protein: CASSLGPGNTIYF

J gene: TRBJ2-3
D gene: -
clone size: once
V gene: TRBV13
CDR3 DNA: TGTGCCAGCAGCTCAAGGCGGCAGGGTGTAGATACGCAGTATTTT
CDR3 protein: CASSSRRQGVDTQYF

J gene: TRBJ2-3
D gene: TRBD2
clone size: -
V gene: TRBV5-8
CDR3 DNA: TGTGCCAGCAGCTTTCTAGCGGGAGGGAGCACAGATACGCAGTATTTT
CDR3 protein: CASSFLAGGSTDTQYF

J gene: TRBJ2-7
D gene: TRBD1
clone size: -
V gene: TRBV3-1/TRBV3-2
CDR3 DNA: TGTGCCAGCAGCCGACTCGACAGGGCGGCCGAGCAGTACTTC
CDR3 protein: CASSRLDRAAEQYF

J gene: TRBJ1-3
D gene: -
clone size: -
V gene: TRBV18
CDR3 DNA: TGTGCCAGCTCACCAGCAGGGGTTGGAAACACCATATATTTT
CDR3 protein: CASSPAGVGNTIYF